Sequencing of this T cell receptor (beta chain) was carried out in a study of T cells in Graves' hyperthyroidism and ophthalmopathy. Trimming removed 2 bases at V and 6 bases at J, with 8 bases between. Germline CDR1 reads MNHEY; CDR2 reads SVGAGI. CDR3 length: 12 residues. Researchers amplified the TCR beta CDR3 regions from RNA transcripts. An initial round of RT-PCR targeting the TCR CDR3 relied on the HTBI primer set. One entry per CDR3 protein, called by TCRdb with MiXCR from the multiplex PCR reads. The sample has some 400,000 distinct CDR3 sequences, about 14% seen once. The sample was blood. The receptor was derived from a man aged 25 to 45 with Graves' hyperthyroidism that later progressed to Graves' ophthalmopathy. The J gene is TRBJ2-7, the V gene TRBV6-5, with D perhaps matching TRBD1 (6 bases). The CDR3 DNA reads TGTGCCAGCAGTTACGGGACATCCGAGCAGTACTTC. Translating it yields CASSYGTSEQYF.